In this sample, the clone carrying this T cell receptor beta chain turned up a few times. Antigen: not known. One end of the junction is discordant with germline, which a read error may explain. The sample belongs to a study of T-cell memory formation after mild COVID-19. CDR3 length: 17 residues. Germline V gene lookup returns CDR1 KGHSH and CDR2 LQKENI. Study-level points and caveats: A subset of responding clones appeared in pre-infection memory, suggesting cross-reactive memory joined.

TCRdb ran MiXCR on the 5' RACE reads and lists one entry per CDR3 protein. The data show hundreds of thousands of distinct CDR3 sequences, about 23% seen once. Sequenced material: PBMCs or a T cell subset sorted from them (not recorded which). The chain combines TRBV18 with TRBJ2-2; TRBD2 is a possible D gene (6 bases). The clonotype was recovered from an adult woman who had mild COVID-19 (a few samples of this study predate the infection). Cell type and time point are not known. The CDR3 DNA reads as TGTGCCAGATCACGACGTCCGGGGGTGCCGAACACCGGGGAGCTGTTTTTT. Amino acid sequence: CARSRRPGVPNTGELFF.